A selection of T cell receptor beta chains follows, all from one sample in a study of blood T cell repertoires in COVID-19. Profiling relied on immunoSEQ multiplex PCR, and the TCRdb table lists in-frame clones only, not all of them. The profile shows approximately 260,000 clones, 88% of them singletons. Material: PBMCs or T cells enriched from blood (not recorded which). Every receptor here comes from a woman aged 40-49 years with acute COVID-19. Both conserved end residues are trimmed from each CDR3. Fields, in order: V gene, J gene, CDR3 protein.

TRBV24-1	TRBJ1-2	ATSDTTGSFLDYT
TRBV28	TRBJ1-5	ASTSQQGGRNQPQH
TRBV7-9	TRBJ1-2	ASSPHHRDGYT
TRBV27	TRBJ2-1	ASSLSSGSYNEQF
TRBV28	TRBJ2-7	ASSSLQGYEQY
TRBV7-9	TRBJ2-5	ASSLVNSETQY
TRBV10-3	TRBJ2-7	AISLAEGHEQY
TRBV4-2	TRBJ2-7	ASSQDWQGSTYEQY
TRBV9	TRBJ2-1	ASSVGDRGNEQF
TRBV19	TRBJ2-3	ASSIREPPAY
TRBV11-2	TRBJ1-4	ASSPSSGVGEKLF
TRBV9	TRBJ2-6	ASSPLRTSYSGANVLT
TRBV12-3/TRBV12-4	TRBJ2-2	ASSLRVTGELF
TRBV2	TRBJ2-5	ASSEVRGETQY
TRBV28	TRBJ2-1	ASSSSAGGPSYNEQF
TRBV6-2/TRBV6-3	TRBJ1-1	ASSWSRGTTEAF
TRBV9	TRBJ2-7	ASSFSGYEQY
TRBV19	TRBJ1-2	ASSIGGGSYGYT
TRBV24-1	TRBJ2-7	ATRDRVVEQY
TRBV2	TRBJ2-7	ASGKGTGTSTSSYEQY
TRBV10-3	TRBJ2-7	AIAGQGALYEQY
TRBV2	TRBJ1-1	ASRQDGGGNTEAF
TRBV25-1	TRBJ1-2	ASSESAGPYGYT
TRBV6-5	TRBJ2-1	ASSYGGYNEQF
TRBV7-2	TRBJ2-1	ASSPPVRYNEQF
TRBV19	TRBJ1-2	ASSSRTVQGYT
TRBV5-6	TRBJ1-1	ASSRGQQGTKAF
TRBV5-1	TRBJ1-4	ASSVTGTNEKLF
TRBV7-9	TRBJ1-1	ASRTGGGIGTEAF
TRBV27	TRBJ2-1	ASNTGAEVGEQF
TRBV3-1/TRBV3-2	TRBJ2-7	ASSQDPGYYEQY
TRBV4-3	TRBJ1-5	ASSQDVGTDSNQPQH
TRBV27	TRBJ1-2	ASSRIGQSYGYT
TRBV24-1	TRBJ2-7	ATSEAGVITKQY
TRBV19	TRBJ2-3	ASSVPTTDTQY
TRBV12-3/TRBV12-4	TRBJ1-5	ASKQGRNQPQH
TRBV6-4	TRBJ2-1	ASSMTSGRENEQF
TRBV6-5	TRBJ2-3	ASRRDAGTDTQY
TRBV5-1	TRBJ2-3	ASSLLAGGSDTQY
TRBV24-1	TRBJ1-5	ATAGEGQPQH
TRBV5-4	TRBJ2-5	ASSLPGHQETQY
TRBV15	TRBJ1-4	ATSRDREKLF
TRBV5-4	TRBJ2-5	ASSLRETQY
TRBV16	TRBJ1-1	ASSQGQIEAF
TRBV30	TRBJ1-5	AWSGGQGNQPQH
TRBV28	TRBJ1-1	ASSSPRGLQGTEAF